The rows below give T cell receptor beta chains drawn from one sample of a study of molecular identifiers for immune sequencing clone quantification. MiXCR was run by TCRdb on the PCR reads, yielding one entry per CDR3 protein. The sample has fewer than 75,000 distinct CDR3 sequences, 15% to 20% seen once. Material for sequencing was naive CD8+ T cells from blood, with Jurkat cell RNA spiked in. All receptors come from a human donor in good health. Some libraries in this study had Jurkat cell RNA spiked in. The CDR3 runs from the conserved cysteine through the conserved F or W. The order of the fields is J gene, V gene, CDR3 protein.

TRBJ2-3	TRBV6-2/TRBV6-3	CASSYFSTDTQYF
TRBJ2-2	TRBV24-1	CATSDPTSGDTGELFF
TRBJ2-3	TRBV20-1	CSATPEGDTDTQYF
TRBJ2-3	TRBV4-3	CASSLTSGTRPGTQYF
TRBJ2-6	TRBV27	CASSFTDVSGANVLTF
TRBJ2-4	TRBV12-3/TRBV12-4	CAGSSLSDSPKNTQYF
TRBJ1-3	TRBV5-1	CASSLDPLESGNTIYF
TRBJ2-7	TRBV20-1	CSAPGRDLLREQYF
TRBJ2-7	TRBV27	CASSSPGFEQYF
TRBJ2-7	TRBV7-8	CASSFLRGEAGLEQYF
TRBJ2-3	TRBV7-3	CASSPMVGGIDTQYF
TRBJ2-1	TRBV19	CASSIDSPGAPAYNEQFF
TRBJ2-7	TRBV7-9	CASSPSTSGRVNEQYF